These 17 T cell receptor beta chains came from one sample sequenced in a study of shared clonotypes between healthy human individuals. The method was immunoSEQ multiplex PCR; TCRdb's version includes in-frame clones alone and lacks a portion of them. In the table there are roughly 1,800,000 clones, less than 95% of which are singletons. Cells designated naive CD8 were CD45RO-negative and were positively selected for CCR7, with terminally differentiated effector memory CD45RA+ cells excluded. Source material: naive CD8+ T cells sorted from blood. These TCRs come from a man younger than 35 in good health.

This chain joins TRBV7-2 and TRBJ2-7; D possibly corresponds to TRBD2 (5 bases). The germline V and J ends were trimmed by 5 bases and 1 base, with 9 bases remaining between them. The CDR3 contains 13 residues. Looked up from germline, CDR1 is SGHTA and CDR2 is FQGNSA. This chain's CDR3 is CASSPEESYEQYF. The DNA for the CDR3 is TGTGCCAGCAGCCCGGAGGAGTCCTACGAGCAGTACTTC.

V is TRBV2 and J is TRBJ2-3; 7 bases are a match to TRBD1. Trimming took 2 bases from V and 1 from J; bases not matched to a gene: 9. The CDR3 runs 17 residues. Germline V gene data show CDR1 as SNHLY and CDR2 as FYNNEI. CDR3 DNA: TGTGCCAGCAGTGAAAGGCTGACAGGGTCAGGCACAGATACGCAGTATTTT. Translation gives CASSERLTGSGTDTQYF.

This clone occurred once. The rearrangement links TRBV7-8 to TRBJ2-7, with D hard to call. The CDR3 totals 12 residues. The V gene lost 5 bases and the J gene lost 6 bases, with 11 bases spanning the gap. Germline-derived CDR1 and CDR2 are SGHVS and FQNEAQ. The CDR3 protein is CASSPNVGEQYF. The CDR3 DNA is TGTGCCAGCAGCCCCAACGTCGGCGAGCAGTACTTC.

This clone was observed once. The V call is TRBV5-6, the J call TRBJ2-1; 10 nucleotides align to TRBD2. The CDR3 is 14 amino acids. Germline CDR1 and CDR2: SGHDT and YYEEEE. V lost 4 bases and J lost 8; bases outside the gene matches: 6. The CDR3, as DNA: TGTGCCAGCAGCGTTGCCCTAGCGGGGGATGAGCAGTTCTTC. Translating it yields CASSVALAGDEQFF.

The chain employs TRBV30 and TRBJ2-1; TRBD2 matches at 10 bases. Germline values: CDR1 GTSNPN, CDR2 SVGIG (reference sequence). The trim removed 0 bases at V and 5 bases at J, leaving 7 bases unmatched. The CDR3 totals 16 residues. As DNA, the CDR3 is TGTGCCTGGAGTGTACTAAGCGGGGGGGGAAACAATGAGCAGTTCTTC. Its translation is CAWSVLSGGGNNEQFF.

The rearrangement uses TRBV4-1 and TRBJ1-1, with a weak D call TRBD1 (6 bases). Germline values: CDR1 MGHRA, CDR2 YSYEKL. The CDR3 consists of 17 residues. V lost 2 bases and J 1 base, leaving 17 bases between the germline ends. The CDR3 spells CASSQLPGAVRNTEAFF. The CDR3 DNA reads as TGCGCCAGCAGCCAATTGCCGGGGGCGGTGAGGAACACTGAAGCTTTCTTT.

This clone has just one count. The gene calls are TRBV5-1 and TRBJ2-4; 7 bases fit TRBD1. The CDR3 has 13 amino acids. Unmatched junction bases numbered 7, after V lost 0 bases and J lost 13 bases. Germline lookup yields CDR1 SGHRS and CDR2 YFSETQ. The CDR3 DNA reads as TGCGCCAGCAGCTTGGGACAGGGTCGAGGCCAGTACTTC. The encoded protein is CASSLGQGRGQYF.

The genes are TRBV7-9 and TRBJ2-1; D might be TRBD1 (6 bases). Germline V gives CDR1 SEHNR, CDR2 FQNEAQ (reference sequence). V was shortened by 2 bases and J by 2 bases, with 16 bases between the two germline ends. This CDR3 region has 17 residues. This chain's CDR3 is CASSLWQGSETYNEQFF. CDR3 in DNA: TGTGCCAGCAGCTTATGGCAGGGGTCAGAAACCTACAATGAGCAGTTCTTC.

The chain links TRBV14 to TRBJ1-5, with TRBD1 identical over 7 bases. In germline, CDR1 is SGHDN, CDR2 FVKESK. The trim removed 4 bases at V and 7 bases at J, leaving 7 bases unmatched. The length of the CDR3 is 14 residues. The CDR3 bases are TGTGCCAGCAGCCTGACAGGGACGGGCCAGCCCCAGCATTTT. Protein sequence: CASSLTGTGQPQHF.

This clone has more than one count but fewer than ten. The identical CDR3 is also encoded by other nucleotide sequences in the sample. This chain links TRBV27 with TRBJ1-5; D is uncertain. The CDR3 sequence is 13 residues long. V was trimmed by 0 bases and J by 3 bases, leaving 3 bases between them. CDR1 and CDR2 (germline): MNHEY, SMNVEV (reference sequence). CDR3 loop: CASSLSSNQPQHF. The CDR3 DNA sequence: TGTGCCAGCAGTTTATCCTCCAATCAGCCCCAGCATTTT.

The CDR3: CASSLDRTVYGYTF. CDR3 DNA: TGCGCCAGCAGCCTTGATAGGACAGTCTATGGCTACACCTTC. The rearrangement joins TRBV4-3 to TRBJ1-2; tentative D call: TRBD1 (6 bases). In germline, CDR1 is LGHNA, CDR2 YSLEER. The V and J ends lost 4 bases and 4 bases respectively, with 13 bases between them. The CDR3 runs to 14 residues.

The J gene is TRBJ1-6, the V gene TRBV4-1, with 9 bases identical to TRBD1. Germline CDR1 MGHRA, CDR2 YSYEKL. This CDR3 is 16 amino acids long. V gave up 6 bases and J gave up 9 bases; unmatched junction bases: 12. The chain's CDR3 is CASSQTPGTGSSPLHF. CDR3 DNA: TGCGCCAGCAGTCAAACCCCCGGGACAGGGAGTTCACCCCTCCACTTT.

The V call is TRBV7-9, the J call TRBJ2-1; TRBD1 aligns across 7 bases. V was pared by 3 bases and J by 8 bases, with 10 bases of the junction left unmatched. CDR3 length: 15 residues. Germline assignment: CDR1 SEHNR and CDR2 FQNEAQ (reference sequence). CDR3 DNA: TGTGCCAGCAGCTTCAGCCAGGGGGTCATCCATGAGCAGTTCTTC. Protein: CASSFSQGVIHEQFF. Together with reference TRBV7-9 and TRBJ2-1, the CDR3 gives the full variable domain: DTGVSQNPRHKITKRGQNVTFRCDPISEHNRLYWYRQTLGQGPEFLTYFQNEAQLEKSRLLSDRFSAERPKGSFSTLEIQRTEQGDSAMYLCASSFSQGVIHEQFFGPGTRLTVL.

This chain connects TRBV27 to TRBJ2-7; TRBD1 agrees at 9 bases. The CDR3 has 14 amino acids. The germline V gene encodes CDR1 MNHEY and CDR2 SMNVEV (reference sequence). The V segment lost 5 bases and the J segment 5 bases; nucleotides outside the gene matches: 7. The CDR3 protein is CASSAGTGGDEQYF. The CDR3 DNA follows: TGTGCCAGCAGTGCCGGAACAGGGGGCGACGAGCAGTACTTC.

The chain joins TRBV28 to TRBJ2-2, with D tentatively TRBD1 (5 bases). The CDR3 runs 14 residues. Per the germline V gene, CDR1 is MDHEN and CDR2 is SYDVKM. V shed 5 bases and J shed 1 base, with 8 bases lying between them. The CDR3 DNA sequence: TGTGCCAGCAGTATTACAGGGAACACCGGGGAGCTGTTTTTT. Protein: CASSITGNTGELFF.

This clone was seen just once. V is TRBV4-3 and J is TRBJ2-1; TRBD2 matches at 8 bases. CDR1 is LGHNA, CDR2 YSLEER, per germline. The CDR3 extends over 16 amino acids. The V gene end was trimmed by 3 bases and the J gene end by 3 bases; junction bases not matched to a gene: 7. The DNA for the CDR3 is TGCGCCAGCAGCCACGAACGGGAGGGGGTCTACAATGAGCAGTTCTTC. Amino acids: CASSHEREGVYNEQFF.

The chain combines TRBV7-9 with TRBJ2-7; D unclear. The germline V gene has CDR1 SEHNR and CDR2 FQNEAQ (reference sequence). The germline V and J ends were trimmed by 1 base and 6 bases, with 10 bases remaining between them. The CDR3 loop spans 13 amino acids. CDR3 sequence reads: CASSLDLAGEQYF. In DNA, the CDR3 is TGTGCCAGCAGCTTAGATCTGGCTGGCGAGCAGTACTTC. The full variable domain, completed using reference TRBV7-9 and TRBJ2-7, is DTGVSQNPRHKITKRGQNVTFRCDPISEHNRLYWYRQTLGQGPEFLTYFQNEAQLEKSRLLSDRFSAERPKGSFSTLEIQRTEQGDSAMYLCASSLDLAGEQYFGPGTRLTVT.